The clone carrying this T cell receptor beta chain has just one count. The antigen remains unidentified. This record belongs to a study of graft-versus-host responses after intestinal transplantation. Study details: Transplantation in recipients was multivisceral, liver-intestinal, or isolated intestinal. Every recipient underwent anti-thymocyte globulin induction, then tacrolimus and steroids for three to four years.

Overall study findings and caveats: GvH clones turned up in recipient marrow; some had shown up first in ileum or blood. Allograft clonal ratios (graft-versus-host to host-versus-graft) were high in patients who had graft-donor T cell macrochimerism.

The table came from immunoSEQ multiplex PCR; TCRdb's copy has only in-frame clones and leaves some out. The sample lists tens of thousands of clones, around nine tenths occurring once. Germline trimming cut 5 bases from V and 6 bases from J; bases unmatched to any gene: 11. There are 17 residues in the CDR3. The germline gives CDR1 SEHNR, CDR2 FQNEAQ (reference sequence). The sequence was obtained from a human donor who received an intestinal transplant. The material sequenced was unstimulated CD8+ T cells sorted from spleen or lymph node cells, taken before intestinal transplant. V and J are TRBV7-9 and TRBJ2-3; TRBD2 agrees at 13 bases. The CDR3 loop reads CASSHIPGLAGVDTQYF. The CDR3 bases are TGTGCCAGCAGCCACATCCCCGGACTAGCGGGAGTGGATACGCAGTATTTT.